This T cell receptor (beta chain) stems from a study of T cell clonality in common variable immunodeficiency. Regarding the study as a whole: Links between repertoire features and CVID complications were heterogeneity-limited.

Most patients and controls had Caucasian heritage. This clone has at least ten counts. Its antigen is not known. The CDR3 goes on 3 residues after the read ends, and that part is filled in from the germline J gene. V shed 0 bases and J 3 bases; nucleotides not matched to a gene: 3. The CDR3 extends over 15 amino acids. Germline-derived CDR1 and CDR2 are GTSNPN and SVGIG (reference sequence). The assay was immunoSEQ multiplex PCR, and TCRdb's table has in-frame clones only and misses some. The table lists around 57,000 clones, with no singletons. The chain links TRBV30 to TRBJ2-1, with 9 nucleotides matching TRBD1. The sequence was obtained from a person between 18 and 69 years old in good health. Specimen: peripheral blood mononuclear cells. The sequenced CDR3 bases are TGTGCCTGGAGTGTAGGACAGGGGAACTACAATGAG. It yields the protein CAWSVGQGNYNE. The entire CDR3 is CAWSVGQGNYNEQFF.